Given below is one T cell receptor beta chain in context. Its specificity is not known. CDR1 LNHDA and CDR2 SQIVND come from the germline V gene (reference sequence). The CDR3 consists of 18 residues. V lost 5 bases and J lost 6; bases outside the gene matches: 18. This specimen comes from a study of cytomegalovirus exposure and HLA in healthy donors. Study in general: The approximately 680 first-cohort repertoires and the 95 to 150 validation repertoires shared the same platform, a later analysis reported.

The assay was immunoSEQ multiplex PCR, and TCRdb's table has in-frame clones only and misses some. The sample includes roughly 130,000 clones, around nine tenths of them seen just once. Study-level findings and limits: Confirmation in vitro established that a few CMV-associated chains were specific for CMV antigens. In a later analysis, first-cohort TCR clusters were found to tend to co-occur in the 130 or so validation repertoires. Reports described diagnosis of cytomegalovirus status by the classifier as highly specific and sensitive.

The source material was PBMCs. This receptor was taken from a man aged 25-45 years in good health and CMV-seronegative. This chain connects TRBV19 to TRBJ2-1, with 8 bases fitting TRBD2. The CDR3 sequence: CASSPRVVAGPPGNEQFF. The CDR3 region has the DNA TGTGCCAGTAGTCCTCGTGTAGTAGCGGGACCGCCGGGCAATGAGCAGTTCTTC.